This T cell receptor (beta chain) derives from a study of response to subunit inactivated influenza vaccine. Details on this clonotype: No antigen is known for it.

V lost 4 bases to trimming and J lost 5 bases, with 20 bases between them. Germline-derived CDR1 and CDR2 are MDHEN and SYDVKM. The CDR3 totals 16 residues. Overall study results and limits: A suggestion made by the authors is that each seasonal influenza vaccination recruits few new T cells.

TCRdb processed the RT-PCR reads anew with MiXCR; each CDR3 protein has one entry. The sample lists 650,000 to 800,000 distinct CDR3 sequences, about 18% seen once, with under 13% in the top ten. The chain uses TRBV28 and TRBJ2-5; perhaps TRBD1 as D (7 bases). Specimen: PBMCs from blood, collected approximately 5 days after vaccination. The sequence derives from a man aged 45 to 65 who received an inactivated influenza vaccine. CDR3 residues: CASSYPRSRGVETQYF. The CDR3 nucleotides are TGTGCCAGCAGTTACCCCCGGAGCAGGGGGGTTGAGACCCAGTACTTC.